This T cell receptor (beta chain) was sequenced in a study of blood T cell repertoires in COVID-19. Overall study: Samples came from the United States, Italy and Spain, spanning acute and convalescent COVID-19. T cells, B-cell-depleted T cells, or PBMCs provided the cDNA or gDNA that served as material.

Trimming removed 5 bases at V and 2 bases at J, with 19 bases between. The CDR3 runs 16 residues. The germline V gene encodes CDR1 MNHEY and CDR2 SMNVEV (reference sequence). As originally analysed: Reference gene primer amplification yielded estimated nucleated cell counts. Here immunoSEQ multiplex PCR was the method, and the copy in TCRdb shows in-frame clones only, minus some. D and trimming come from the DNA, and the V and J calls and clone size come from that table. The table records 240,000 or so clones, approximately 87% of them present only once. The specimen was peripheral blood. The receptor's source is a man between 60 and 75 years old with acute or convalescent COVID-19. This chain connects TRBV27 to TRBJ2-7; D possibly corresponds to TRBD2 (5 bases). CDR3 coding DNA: TGTGCCAGCAGTCTGTACCGGGATCCGGCACCCTACGAGCAGTACTTC. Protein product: CASSLYRDPAPYEQYF.